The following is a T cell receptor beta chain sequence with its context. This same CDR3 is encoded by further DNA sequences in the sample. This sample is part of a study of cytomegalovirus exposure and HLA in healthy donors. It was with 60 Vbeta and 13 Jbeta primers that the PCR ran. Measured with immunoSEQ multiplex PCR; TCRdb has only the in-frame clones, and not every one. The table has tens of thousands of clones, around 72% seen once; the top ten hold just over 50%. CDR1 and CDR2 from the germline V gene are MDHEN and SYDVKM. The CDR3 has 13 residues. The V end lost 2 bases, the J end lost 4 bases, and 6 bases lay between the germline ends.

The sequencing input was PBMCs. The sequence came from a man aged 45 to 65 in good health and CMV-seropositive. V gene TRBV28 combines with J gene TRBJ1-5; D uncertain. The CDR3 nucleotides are TGTGCCAGCAGTTTAGCTAAAAATCAGCCCCAGCATTTT. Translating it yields CASSLAKNQPQHF.